This T cell receptor (beta chain) originates from a study of cytomegalovirus exposure and HLA in healthy donors (dated by TCRdb to about 2017). General notes on the study: An earlier analysis of 550 to 700 of the donors reported about 250 Gb of sequence data and 100 million to 130 million unique TCR beta sequences from 190 million or so T cells. To predict cytomegalovirus infection status, the study combined high-throughput TCR immunosequencing, statistical association of individual TCRs with disease status, and machine learning. Typing coverage differed by locus: A, B, C, DRB1 and DQB1 were typed in about 629-630 donors, DQA1 in 500 to 550, DPA1 in around 600, and DPB1 in 450 to 490. Both class I and class II loci were covered by HLA typing, at four-digit resolution. The later analysis used no new phenotypic data to find candidate immune exposures, relying instead on TCR beta sequences and their occurrence across donors. To decide whether each TCR beta V gene segment behaved as functional or pseudogenic, an earlier analysis of nearly 600 of the donors relied on high-throughput TCR beta sequencing. Besides the first cohort of approximately 710 subjects, a separate validation cohort made up of 120 or so different subjects was used. The study used immunosequencing to profile the T cell repertoires of several hundred subjects and linked those repertoires to cytomegalovirus serostatus. Donor age, sex, ethnicity and CMV serostatus were collected together with the repertoire data. An early release that covered some 640 HLA-typed donors contained approximately 300 gigabases of sequencing data and tens of millions of unique TCR sequences. A later genetic analysis used genome-wide SNP genotypes for about 60% of the 666 donors, treating that subset as a discovery cohort. Of the 300 to 500 genotyped donors, 75% to 85% were placed in the genetic ancestry cluster associated with self-reported Caucasian donors. The study aimed to test whether signatures of past pathogen exposure could be identified by cataloging public T cell receptors. About five DR-DQ haplotypes were handled as single units for association and clustering because linkage in the cohort was strong. Every repertoire in the discovery cohort had been generated on one and the same sequencing platform. Across some 400 genotyped donors of the cohort, an average of about 220,000 unique TCR beta nucleotide sequences per donor were sequenced, and roughly 20% of those sequences were non-productive. In a later analysis, previously published TCR beta repertoires from several hundred donors were re-analyzed and high-resolution HLA genotyping was added so that TCR occurrence patterns could be studied.

V lost 0 bases and J lost 2 bases, and the count of bases not matched to a germline gene is 2. The CDR3 measures 15 amino acids from cysteine to phenylalanine. The only DNA kept is the CDR3, 45 bases in frame from the first base. The CDR1 and CDR2 encoded by the germline V gene are LGHNA and YNFKEQ. What the study reported, not specific to this receptor: A later genetic analysis associated a missense DCLRE1C variant with V-gene and J-gene trimming of TCR beta chains, and an independent cohort replicated the association. A later analysis found that HLA-associated TCR beta chains were more clonally expanded and had lower generation probabilities than equally common non-associated chains. Assigning TCR associations to individual alleles was difficult when HLA alleles, especially DR and DQ, strongly co-occurred. For the cohort, immune exposure information was limited to CMV serostatus. A further reported finding was that TCR beta sequences accurately predicted the HLA-A and HLA-B alleles for most subjects in the first cohort. A few of the identified cytomegalovirus-associated TCR beta chains were confirmed in vitro to be specific for cytomegalovirus antigens. Linkage disequilibrium might explain the correlated functional status among segregating V segments, but an unknown experimental factor could not be excluded. According to the authors, the approach could potentially be generalized to other disease states and immunological phenotypes. A group of highly shared sequence variants was considered likely to be a technical artifact of the sequencing pipeline. Compared with the roughly 700-donor mean, donors in an Asian-associated ancestry cluster had fewer N-insertions in productive TCRs, according to a later genetic analysis. Because HLA typing was missing for some donors at each locus, association tests included only the typed subset. Broadly in line with IMGT annotations, most TCR beta V segments showed up in productive rearrangements about 87% or about 30% of the time in an earlier analysis of 450 to 600 of the donors. According to a later analysis, parvovirus B19, influenza, CMV and Epstein-Barr virus appeared linked to several top co-occurrence clusters. In this cohort, only TCR beta chains were sequenced, and detectable features were limited by the absence of alpha or paired-chain data. The 87-base-pair reads could not distinguish some IMGT-functional V segments, including TRBV6-2 and TRBV6-3, so those segments were excluded. In a later analysis, TCR association rates were found to vary across HLA loci, with the most associated TCRs seen for DRB1 alleles and the fewest for HLA-C alleles. The classifier was reported to diagnose cytomegalovirus status with high specificity and sensitivity in both the original and validation cohorts. In a later analysis, most CMV-associated TCR beta chains were found to appear HLA-restricted, with HLA associations seemingly driven largely by CMV exposure. The earlier analysis of some 560 of the donors excluded roughly 17 rarely observed V segments, including chromosome 9 orphons, because counts were too low. While some public TCRs were present in many individuals, most TCR sequences turned up only very rarely across donors. At a false discovery rate of 0.05, a later analysis linked approximately 18,000 TCR beta sequences to specific HLA alleles. The study gave a list of around 170 TCR beta chains associated with cytomegalovirus. Presence/absence analyses assumed roughly uniform sequencing depth across donors, an assumption that may not hold.

The cohort comprised 550 to 700 healthy bone marrow donors. At the time of sampling, all cohort members were nominally healthy, though unrecorded immune exposures were likely present. The donor tested CMV seronegative and was one of the 352 seronegative cohort members. Each donor provided a peripheral blood sample, and peripheral blood mononuclear cells were used for TCR beta sequencing. The Qiagen DNeasy Blood Extraction Kit was used to extract genomic DNA from the blood cell samples. The library came from the immunoSEQ multiplex PCR assay. For the multiplex PCR, a mixture combining 60 forward primers for TCR Vbeta segments and 13 reverse primers for TCR Jbeta segments was used. The CDR3 region of rearranged TCR beta genes was amplified from genomic DNA with a multiplex PCR assay. On the Illumina HiSeq System, the amplified TCR beta libraries were sequenced as 87-base-pair reads. Turning to the authors' computational methods: Across the 600 to 700 repertoires, a later analysis counted some 81 million unique TCR beta chains, roughly 11 million of which were shared by at least two donors. Raw reads were error-corrected and collapsed into unique sequences by a nearest-neighbor algorithm in which closely related sequences were merged to remove PCR and sequencing errors. V, D and J gene segments were assigned by aligning CDR3 sequences to IMGT reference sequences. For a sequence to be retained, at least a six-nucleotide match to both a V gene segment and a J gene segment was required. Rearrangements were classified as productive when the CDR3 lacked stop codons and remained in frame with V and J, and all other rearrangements were classified as non-productive. CDR3 was defined according to IMGT convention as the region running from the second conserved V-encoded cysteine to the conserved J-encoded phenylalanine. The earlier analysis of 587 of the donors excluded sequences that lacked an unambiguous match to a single V gene segment. An earlier analysis of almost 600 of the donors classified V segments as functional when productive rearrangements were above 56.7% and as segregating when the standard deviation between donors was above 5%. A statistical classification framework was built to diagnose cytomegalovirus status from the catalog of TCR beta chain sequences. In a later analysis, TCR nucleotide sequences were compared against IMGT/GENE-DB human TR gene sequences so that V and J genes could be assigned. A later analysis assigned CDR3 sequences and most-parsimonious VDJ recombination scenarios with the TCRdist pipeline. A later analysis defined each TCR beta chain by its CDR3 amino acid sequence plus V-gene family, and excluded reads lacking a unique V-gene family. To address suspected cross-contamination and a sequencing artifact, a later analysis removed approximately 600 highly shared, low-generation-probability nucleotide sequences. For each public chain, a later analysis derived a clonal expansion index from normalized ranks of inferred template counts within each repertoire. A later analysis computed generation probabilities with a VDJ recombination model fitted to out-of-frame rearrangements, and checked the results against IGoR. Hypergeometric tests were used in a later analysis to score TCR-TCR, TCR-HLA and TCR-CMV co-occurrence, with a repertoire-size bias correction applied to the TCR pairs. In a later analysis, false discovery rates were estimated by permuting HLA or CMV assignments 20 times. In a later analysis, co-occurring TCRs were grouped with DBSCAN, and TCRdist sequence similarity was added when clustering was performed within HLA-allele-positive subsets. Repertoires with fewer than 30,000 or more than 120,000 public chains were left out of co-occurrence clustering, as were roughly five repertoires with anomalous nucleotide sharing. TCRdb retrieved this table from immuneACCESS and kept in-frame rearrangements only. Not all clones are present; in checked studies, unresolved V genes account for under half, and no reason is known for the remainder. That table gives V, J and clone size, and the DNA gave D and trimming. For this sample there are approximately 220,000 clones; approximately 79% appear just once. Roughly 0.22% of the sample rests with the top ten.

As concerns this clone: The antigen this receptor binds is unknown. No base quality information exists; no much larger clone differs at one position.

The receptor chain draws on TRBV4-2 and TRBJ2-7; 9 central nucleotides agree with TRBD2. Material: PBMCs. The TCR comes from a girl aged 2-10 years in good health and CMV-seronegative. The CDR3 amino acid sequence is: CASSQDQRGAYEQYF. The bases are TGTGCCAGCAGCCAAGATCAGCGGGGGGCCTACGAGCAGTACTTC.